This T cell receptor (beta chain) originates from a study of cytomegalovirus exposure and HLA in healthy donors. Study-level findings and limits: Among the CMV-associated chains, a few were confirmed in vitro as specific for CMV antigens. Reportedly, a later analysis found an Asian-associated ancestry cluster had fewer N-insertions than the approximately 700-donor mean. In a later analysis, at a false discovery rate of 0.05, roughly 17,000 TCR beta sequences were associated with HLA alleles.

The PCR contained 60 Vbeta and 13 Jbeta primers. Sequenced by immunoSEQ multiplex PCR; TCRdb stores in-frame clones only, minus some. Counted here are 150,000 to 200,000 clones, around 80% occurring once; the ten biggest clones make up just under 5%. Trimming stripped 3 bases from V and 6 bases from J, with 12 bases between. In germline, CDR1 is SGHAT, CDR2 FQNNGV. The CDR3 has 13 amino acids. Remarks on this clone: The antigen remains unidentified.

The rearrangement joins TRBV11-2 to TRBJ2-7; D perhaps matches TRBD2 (5 bases). This TCR came from a male donor in good health and CMV-seronegative. Sequenced input: PBMCs. As DNA, the CDR3 is TGTGCCAGCAGCTTCGCAGCGGCGGGCGAGCAGTACTTC. Translated: CASSFAAAGEQYF.